This T cell receptor (beta chain) was documented in a study of blood T cell repertoires in COVID-19. Study-wide background: The United States, Italy and Spain supplied acute and convalescent COVID-19 samples. Nucleic acid was either cDNA or gDNA, and it came from T cells, B-cell-depleted T cells, or PBMCs.

The assay was immunoSEQ multiplex PCR, and TCRdb's table has in-frame clones only and misses some. The sample records about 150,000 clones, around nine tenths being singletons. The germline CDR1 and CDR2 sequences are SEHNR and FQNEAQ (reference sequence). V lost 1 base, J lost 7 bases, and 6 bases stayed unmatched. This CDR3 region has 16 residues. This chain connects TRBV7-9 to TRBJ2-1, with 11 bases matching TRBD2. The sample consisted of peripheral blood. This TCR came from a woman in her 50s with active or convalescent COVID-19. CDR3 coding DNA: TGTGCCAGCAGCTTAGTACTAGCGGGAGCAGTAAATGAGCAGTTCTTC. Protein product: CASSLVLAGAVNEQFF.